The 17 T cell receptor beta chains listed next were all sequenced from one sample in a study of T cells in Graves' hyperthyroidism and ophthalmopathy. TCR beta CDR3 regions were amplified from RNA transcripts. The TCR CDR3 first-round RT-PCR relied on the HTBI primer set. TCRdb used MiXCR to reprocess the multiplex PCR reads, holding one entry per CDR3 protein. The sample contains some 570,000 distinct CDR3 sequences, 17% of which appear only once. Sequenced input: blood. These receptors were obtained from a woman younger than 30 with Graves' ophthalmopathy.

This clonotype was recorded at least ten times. The CDR3 is CASSYNPAGANEKLFF. CDR3 in DNA: TGTGCCAGCAGTTACAATCCCGCAGGGGCGAATGAAAAACTGTTTTTT. The chain has TRBV6-5 and TRBJ1-4; D might be TRBD1 (6 bases). CDR3 size: 16 residues. The V and J ends lost 2 bases and 5 bases respectively, with 15 bases between them. Germline V gene sequence: CDR1 MNHEY, CDR2 SVGAGI.

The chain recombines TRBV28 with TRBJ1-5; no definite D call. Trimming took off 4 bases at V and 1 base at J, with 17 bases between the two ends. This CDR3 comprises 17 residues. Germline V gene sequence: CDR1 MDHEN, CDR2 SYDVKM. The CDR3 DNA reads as TGTGCCAGCAGTTCCAGTCCAACGGGGATCAGCAATCAGCCCCAGCATTTT. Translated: CASSSSPTGISNQPQHF.

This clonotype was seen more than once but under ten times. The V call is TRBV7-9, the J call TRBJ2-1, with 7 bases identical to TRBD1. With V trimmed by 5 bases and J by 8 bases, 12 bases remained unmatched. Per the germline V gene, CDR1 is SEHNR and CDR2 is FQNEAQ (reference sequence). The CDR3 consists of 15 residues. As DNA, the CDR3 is TGTGCCAGCAGCCCGTGGGTCAGGGGGTTGGATGAGCAGTTCTTC. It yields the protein CASSPWVRGLDEQFF. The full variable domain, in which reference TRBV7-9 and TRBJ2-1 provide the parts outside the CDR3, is DTGVSQNPRHKITKRGQNVTFRCDPISEHNRLYWYRQTLGQGPEFLTYFQNEAQLEKSRLLSDRFSAERPKGSFSTLEIQRTEQGDSAMYLCASSPWVRGLDEQFFGPGTRLTVL.

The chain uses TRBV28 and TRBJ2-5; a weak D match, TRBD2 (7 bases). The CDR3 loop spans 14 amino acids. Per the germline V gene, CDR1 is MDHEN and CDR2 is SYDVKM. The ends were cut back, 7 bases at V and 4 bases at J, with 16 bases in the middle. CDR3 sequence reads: CASTLGGAIETQYF. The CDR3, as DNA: TGTGCCAGCACCTTGGGGGGGGCGATAGAGACCCAGTACTTC.

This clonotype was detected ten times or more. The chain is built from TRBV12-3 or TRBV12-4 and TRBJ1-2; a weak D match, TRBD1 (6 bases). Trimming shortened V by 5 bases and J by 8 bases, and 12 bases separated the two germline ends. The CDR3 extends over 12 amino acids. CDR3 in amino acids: CASSAGVRGYTF. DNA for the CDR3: TGTGCCAGCAGTGCAGGGGTACGGGGCTACACCTTC.

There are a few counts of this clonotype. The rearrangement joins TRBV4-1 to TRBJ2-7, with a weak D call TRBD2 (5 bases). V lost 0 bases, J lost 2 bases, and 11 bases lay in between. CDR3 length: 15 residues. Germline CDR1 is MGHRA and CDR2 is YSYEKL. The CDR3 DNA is TGCGCCAGCAGCCAAGAAACGAGGGCCCCCTACGAGCAGTACTTC. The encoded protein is CASSQETRAPYEQYF.

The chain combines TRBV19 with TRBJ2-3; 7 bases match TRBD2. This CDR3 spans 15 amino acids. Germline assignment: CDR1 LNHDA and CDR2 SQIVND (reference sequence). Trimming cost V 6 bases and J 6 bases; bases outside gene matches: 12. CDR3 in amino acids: CASRTGLPGTDTQYF. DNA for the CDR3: TGTGCCAGTAGAACGGGACTACCCGGTACGGATACGCAGTATTTT.

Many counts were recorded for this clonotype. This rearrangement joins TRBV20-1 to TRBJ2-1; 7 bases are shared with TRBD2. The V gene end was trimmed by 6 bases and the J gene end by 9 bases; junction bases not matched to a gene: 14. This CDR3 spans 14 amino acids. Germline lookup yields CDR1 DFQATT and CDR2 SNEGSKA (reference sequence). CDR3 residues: CSALRAGVVVEQFF. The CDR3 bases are TGCAGTGCCCTTAGGGCGGGAGTGGTTGTTGAGCAGTTCTTC.

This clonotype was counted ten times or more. The CDR3 nucleotides are TGTGCCAGCAGAAGCAGGGTGGACAATGAGCAGTTCTTC. It encodes CASRSRVDNEQFF. The V call is TRBV27, the J call TRBJ2-1; TRBD1 is a possible D gene (5 bases). CDR1 and CDR2 (germline): MNHEY, SMNVEV (reference sequence). Trimming took 6 bases from V and 5 from J, leaving 11 bases between them. The CDR3 spans 13 residues.

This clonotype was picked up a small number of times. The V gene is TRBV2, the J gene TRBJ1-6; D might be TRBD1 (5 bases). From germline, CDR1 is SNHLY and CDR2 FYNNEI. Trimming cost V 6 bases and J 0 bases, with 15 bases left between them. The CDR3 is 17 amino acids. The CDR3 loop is CASRGKGKGSYNSPLHF. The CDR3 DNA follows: TGTGCCAGCAGGGGTAAGGGGAAAGGCTCCTATAATTCACCCCTCCACTTT.

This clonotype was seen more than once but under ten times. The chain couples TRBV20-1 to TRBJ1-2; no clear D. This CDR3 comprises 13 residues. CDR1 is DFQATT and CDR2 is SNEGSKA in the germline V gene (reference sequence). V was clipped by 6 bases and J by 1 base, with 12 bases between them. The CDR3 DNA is TGCAGTGCAGTCCCCGAGGGTAACTATGGCTACACCTTC. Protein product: CSAVPEGNYGYTF.

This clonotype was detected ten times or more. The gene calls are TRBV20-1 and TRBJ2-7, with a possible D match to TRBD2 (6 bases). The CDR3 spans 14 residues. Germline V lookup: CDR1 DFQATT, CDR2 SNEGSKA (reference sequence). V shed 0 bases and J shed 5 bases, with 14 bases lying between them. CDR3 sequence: CSARDREETNEQYF. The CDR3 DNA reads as TGCAGTGCTAGAGATAGGGAGGAAACCAACGAGCAGTACTTC.

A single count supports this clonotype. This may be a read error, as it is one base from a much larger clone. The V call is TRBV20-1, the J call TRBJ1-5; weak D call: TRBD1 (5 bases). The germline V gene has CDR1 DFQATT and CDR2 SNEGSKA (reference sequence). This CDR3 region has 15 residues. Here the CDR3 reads CSARAGYGVNQLQHF. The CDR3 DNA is TGCAGTGCTAGAGCAGGGTACGGGGTGAATCAGCTCCAGCATTTT.

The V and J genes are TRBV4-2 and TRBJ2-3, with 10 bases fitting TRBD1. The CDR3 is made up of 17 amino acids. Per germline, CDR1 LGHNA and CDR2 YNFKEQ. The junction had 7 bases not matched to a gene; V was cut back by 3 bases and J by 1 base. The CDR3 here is CASSHGGQGPGTDTQYF. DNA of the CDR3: TGTGCCAGCAGCCATGGGGGACAGGGGCCGGGCACAGATACGCAGTATTTT.

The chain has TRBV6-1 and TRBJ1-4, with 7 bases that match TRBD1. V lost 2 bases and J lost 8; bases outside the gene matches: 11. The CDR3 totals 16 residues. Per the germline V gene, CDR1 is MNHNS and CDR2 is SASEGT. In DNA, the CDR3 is TGTGCCAGCAGTGAAAACTGGCAGGGGGGACGCGAAAAACTGTTTTTT. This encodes CASSENWQGGREKLFF.

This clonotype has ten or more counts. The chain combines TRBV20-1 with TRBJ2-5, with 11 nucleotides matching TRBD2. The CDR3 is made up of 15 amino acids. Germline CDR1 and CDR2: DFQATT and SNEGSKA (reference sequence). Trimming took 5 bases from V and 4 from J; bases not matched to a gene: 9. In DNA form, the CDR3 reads TGCAGTGCTCCGGGACGGACTAGCGGGTTAGAGACCCAGTACTTC. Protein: CSAPGRTSGLETQYF.

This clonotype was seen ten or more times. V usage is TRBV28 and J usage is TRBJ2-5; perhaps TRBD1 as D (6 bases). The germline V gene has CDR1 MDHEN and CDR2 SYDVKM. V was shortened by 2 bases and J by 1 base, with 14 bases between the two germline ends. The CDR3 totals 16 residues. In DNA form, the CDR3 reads TGTGCCAGCAGTTTACTCGGCAGGGGTGGCCAAGAGACCCAGTACTTC. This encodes CASSLLGRGGQETQYF.